This is a list of T cell receptor beta chains from one sample in a study of OX40 agonist ivuxolimab in advanced cancers. Only in-frame clones appear in the TCRdb table, and some are missing; sequencing was by immunoSEQ multiplex PCR. The sample has about 17,000 clones, 78% seen once. The sample in question was CD4+ or CD8+ T cells sorted from blood, obtained in a trial of the OX40 agonist ivuxolimab. The receptors stem from an adult with an advanced solid tumor such as melanoma, head and neck, liver or kidney cancer. Both conserved end residues are part of each CDR3. The D gene is left open where the match is weak. Clone size is given for some rows only: seen once, a few or many times, or a class if the clone is expanded.

abundance | j_gene | v_gene | d_gene | CDR3nt | CDR3aa
. | TRBJ2-1 | TRBV9 | . | TGTGCCAGCAGTCTCCGGGACGCCCAGGATGAGCAGTTCTTC | CASSLRDAQDEQFF
. | TRBJ2-5 | TRBV7-3 | . | TGTGCCAGCAGCTTAGGGGGATCGAGCGGGGAGACCCAGTACTTC | CASSLGGSSGETQYF
. | TRBJ1-4 | TRBV19 | . | TGTGCCAGTAACCCAGGGTGGGGTGAAAAACTGTTTTTT | CASNPGWGEKLFF
few | TRBJ2-1 | TRBV27 | . | TGTGCCAGCAGTTTAGGGTACAATGAGCAGTTCTTC | CASSLGYNEQFF
. | TRBJ2-7 | TRBV27 | . | TGTGCCAGCAGTTGGACCAGGGGAGGCTACGAGCAGTACTTC | CASSWTRGGYEQYF
. | TRBJ1-1 | TRBV5-8 | . | TGTGCCAGCAGCCCAATCACGGGGTTGAACACTGAAGCTTTCTTT | CASSPITGLNTEAFF
. | TRBJ1-1 | TRBV28 | TRBD1 | TGTGCCAGCAGTTTACGGGGACAGGGGGCATGGAACACTGAAGCTTTCTTT | CASSLRGQGAWNTEAFF
. | TRBJ2-7 | TRBV27 | . | TGTGCCAGCAGTTTGCTGGCGGGGAGGAACGAGCAGTACTTC | CASSLLAGRNEQYF
. | TRBJ1-2 | TRBV6-5 | . | TGTGCCAGCAGTCCGGGGATATATGGCTACACCTTC | CASSPGIYGYTF
. | TRBJ2-7 | TRBV7-8 | TRBD2 | TGTGCCAGCAGCTTAGTGGGACTAGCGGGAGAGCAGTACTTC | CASSLVGLAGEQYF
. | TRBJ2-7 | TRBV27 | TRBD2 | TGTGCCAGCAGTTCCCGGACTAGCGGGAGATCCTACGAGCAGTACTTC | CASSSRTSGRSYEQYF
. | TRBJ2-1 | TRBV6-5 | TRBD1 | TGTGCCAGCAGTTACCGGACAGGGGGGAGGGAGCAGTTCTTC | CASSYRTGGREQFF
. | TRBJ1-2 | TRBV30 | . | TGTGCCTGGGCTGATACTAACTATGGCTACACCTTC | CAWADTNYGYTF
. | TRBJ1-1 | TRBV27 | . | TGTGCCAGCAGTCAGCCCAGGGGCCATGTTAGGAACACTGAAGCTTTCTTT | CASSQPRGHVRNTEAFF
. | TRBJ1-6 | TRBV4-1 | . | TGCGCCAGCAGCCAAGGGCAGGATCGTTCACCCCTCCACTTT | CASSQGQDRSPLHF
. | TRBJ2-1 | TRBV7-3 | TRBD2 | TGTGCCAGCAGCGACCCTGCGGGAGGCTTCAGTGAGCAGTTCTTC | CASSDPAGGFSEQFF
. | TRBJ2-3 | TRBV9 | . | TGTGCCAGCAGCGTAGTGGGGGCGGAAGATACGCAGTATTTT | CASSVVGAEDTQYF
. | TRBJ1-2 | TRBV7-8 | . | TGTGCCAGCAGCATCGACAGCTATGGCTACACCTTC | CASSIDSYGYTF
once | TRBJ1-1 | TRBV11-1 | TRBD1 | TGTGCCAGCAGCTCAATGGGAGGGGGCAGAACTGAAGCTTTCTTT | CASSSMGGGRTEAFF
once | TRBJ2-7 | TRBV7-9 | . | TGTGCCAGCAGCCCCCACGATACAGCGGTCTCCCTCTACGAGCAGTACTTC | CASSPHDTAVSLYEQYF
. | TRBJ2-3 | TRBV10-1 | . | TGCGCCAGCAGCCCGGACTTTGGAAGCACAGATACGCAGTATTTT | CASSPDFGSTDTQYF
. | TRBJ1-3 | TRBV10-3 | . | TGTGCCATCAGTGAGTCGTGGCGGATCTCTGGAAACACCATATATTTT | CAISESWRISGNTIYF
. | TRBJ2-1 | TRBV4-1 | . | TGCGCCAGCAGCCAAATTGATCGGGCAGCCAACCAGTTCTTC | CASSQIDRAANQFF
. | TRBJ1-4 | TRBV6-1 | . | TGTGCCAGCAGTGAAGCGTTATCAGCTTACTTTGAAAAACTGTTTTTT | CASSEALSAYFEKLFF
. | TRBJ2-7 | TRBV11-3 | . | TGTGCCAGCAGCTTAGCGGTAGGGTGGGCCCTTGAGCAGTACTTC | CASSLAVGWALEQYF